Shown below are 21 T cell receptor beta chains from a single sample sequenced in a study of shared clonotypes between healthy human individuals. Clones were sequenced by immunoSEQ multiplex PCR, and TCRdb holds only the in-frame ones, with some missing. The sample gives 1.6 million or so clones, roughly 96% of which show up once; 1.2% is in the top ten. Sequenced input: naive CD4+ T cells sorted from blood. The subset: CD45RA+ positively selected. Source of these receptors: a man aged 30-40 years in good health.

Only one count was recorded for this clone. The J gene is TRBJ1-1, the V gene TRBV5-1; TRBD1 agrees at 7 bases. The length of the CDR3 is 14 residues. The germline V gene encodes CDR1 SGHRS and CDR2 YFSETQ. V shed 4 bases and J 3 bases; nucleotides not matched to a gene: 6. CDR3 DNA: TGCGCCAGCAGCCCAGGGGGGAGAGACACTGAAGCTTTCTTT. Translated, it gives CASSPGGRDTEAFF.

This clone was observed once. The chain combines TRBV5-4 with TRBJ2-7, with D possibly TRBD1 on 6 matching bases. Germline CDR1 SGHNT, CDR2 YYREEE (reference sequence). V dropped 4 bases and J dropped 6 bases, with 14 bases sitting between them. The CDR3 runs 13 residues. The CDR3: CASSGRTVGEQYF. The CDR3 DNA follows: TGTGCCAGCAGCGGCCGGACAGTTGGCGAGCAGTACTTC. Using reference TRBV5-4 and TRBJ2-7 for the parts outside the CDR3, the full variable domain is ETGVTQSPTHLIKTRGQQVTLRCSSQSGHNTVSWYQQALGQGPQFIFQYYREEENGRGNFPPRFSGLQFPNYSSELNVNALELDDSALYLCASSGRTVGEQYFGPGTRLTVT.

This clone was observed once. The chain combines TRBV10-3 with TRBJ1-5; D possibly corresponds to TRBD1 (6 bases). Trimming removed 3 bases from V and 4 bases from J, with 19 bases in between. The CDR3 contains 17 residues. CDR1 is ENHRY and CDR2 is SYGVKD in the germline V gene. For the CDR3, the DNA is TGTGCCATCAGTGACCCCAACCAGGGGACGGAGAATCAGCCCCAGCATTTT. Protein: CAISDPNQGTENQPQHF.

This chain uses TRBV27 with TRBJ1-1; TRBD1 matches at 7 bases. The V gene's germline CDR1 is MNHEY and CDR2 SMNVEV (reference sequence). This CDR3 spans 15 amino acids. CDR3 nucleotides: TGTGCTTCACTCCCCATACAGGGGATAAACACTGAAGCTTTCTTT. Amino acids: CASLPIQGINTEAFF.

V and J are TRBV15 and TRBJ1-3; D is perhaps TRBD1 (5 bases). V dropped 0 bases and J dropped 2 bases, with 8 bases sitting between them. CDR3 length equals 15 residues. Germline V CDR1 and CDR2: LNHNV, YYDKDF (reference sequence). The CDR3 DNA is TGTGCCACCAGCAGAGATGGGGCGGCTGGAAACACCATATATTTT. It codes for CATSRDGAAGNTIYF.

This clone was detected once. The chain employs TRBV7-2 and TRBJ2-5; TRBD1 agrees at 7 bases. V lost 1 base, J lost 4 bases, and 6 bases stayed unmatched. Germline lookup yields CDR1 SGHTA and CDR2 FQGNSA. This CDR3 comprises 15 residues. This CDR3 is CASSLVPGTVETQYF. CDR3 DNA sequence: TGTGCCAGCAGCTTAGTCCCCGGGACAGTAGAGACCCAGTACTTC.

The rearrangement uses TRBV18 and TRBJ2-7; no firm D call. V was pared by 0 bases and J by 3 bases, with 9 bases between. This CDR3 contains 14 residues. The germline gives CDR1 KGHSH, CDR2 LQKENI. The CDR3 here is CASSPPTSNYEQYF. For the CDR3, the DNA is TGTGCCAGCTCACCACCGACGTCCAACTACGAGCAGTACTTC.

The CDR3 sequence: CASTLRGTQPQHF. In DNA form, the CDR3 reads TGTGCCAGCACTCTCAGGGGTACTCAGCCCCAGCATTTT. The chain carries TRBV28 and TRBJ1-5; perhaps TRBD1 as D (6 bases). Germline assignment: CDR1 MDHEN and CDR2 SYDVKM. This CDR3 has 13 residues. V was clipped by 7 bases and J by 6 bases, with 13 bases between them.

V and J are TRBV4-1 and TRBJ1-4; D is undetermined. Germline CDR1 and CDR2: MGHRA and YSYEKL. CDR3 length: 16 amino acids. V was cut by 1 base and J by 0 bases, with 9 bases left in between. DNA of the CDR3: TGCGCCAGCAGCCAAGCTTTGCGGGCAACTAATGAAAAACTGTTTTTT. As protein: CASSQALRATNEKLFF.

The rearrangement joins TRBV7-2 to TRBJ2-3, with TRBD2 matching over 8 bases. The trim removed 1 base at V and 4 bases at J, leaving 10 bases unmatched. CDR1 is SGHTA, CDR2 FQGNSA, per germline. This CDR3 contains 17 residues. CDR3: CASSLVGSGSWADTQYF. Written as DNA, the CDR3 is TGTGCCAGCAGCTTAGTCGGCAGCGGGAGTTGGGCAGATACGCAGTATTTT.

This clone was picked up one time. This chain links TRBV5-1 with TRBJ2-3; 14 nucleotides match TRBD2. The germline gives CDR1 SGHRS, CDR2 YFSETQ. Germline trimming cut 4 bases from V and 3 bases from J; bases unmatched to any gene: 4. The CDR3 contains 16 residues. The CDR3 nucleotides read TGCGCCAGCAGCGGGACTAGCGGGAGATTGACAGATACGCAGTATTTT. Translating gives CASSGTSGRLTDTQYF.

The chain employs TRBV28 and TRBJ2-1; D is possibly TRBD2 (6 bases). The V end was cut by 2 bases, the J end by 5 bases, with 7 bases between. CDR1 and CDR2 from the germline V gene are MDHEN and SYDVKM. The CDR3 loop spans 13 amino acids. The CDR3 region has the DNA TGTGCCAGCAGTTTAGGGACTCACAATGAGCAGTTCTTC. It translates to CASSLGTHNEQFF.

The V call is TRBV2, the J call TRBJ1-5; TRBD1 might be the D (5 bases). V was pared by 6 bases and J by 6 bases, with 15 bases between. Germline-derived CDR1 and CDR2 are SNHLY and FYNNEI. The CDR3 runs 14 residues. The CDR3, as DNA: TGTGCCAGCAGGTCGTCAGGGTCGGTTCAGCCCCAGCATTTT. Protein product: CASRSSGSVQPQHF.

The V and J genes are TRBV5-1 and TRBJ2-1; the match to TRBD2 covers 8 bases. The CDR3 totals 14 residues. Looked up from germline, CDR1 is SGHRS and CDR2 is YFSETQ. J was trimmed by 1 base and V by 6 bases; bases with no gene match: 3. The CDR3 DNA reads TGCGCCAGCAACGGACTAGCATCCTACAATGAGCAGTTCTTC. Translated: CASNGLASYNEQFF.

For this clone: Other DNA variants within this sample encode the same CDR3. The rearrangement uses TRBV7-9 and TRBJ2-3; D might be TRBD1 or TRBD2, each matching 5 bases. Trimming shortened V by 5 bases and J by 1 base, and 7 bases separated the two germline ends. The CDR3 totals 13 residues. The germline V gene has CDR1 SEHNR and CDR2 FQNEAQ (reference sequence). The CDR3 DNA is TGTGCCAGCAGCCTGGGGGGCACAGATACGCAGTATTTT. This gives the protein CASSLGGTDTQYF.

V is TRBV4-2 and J is TRBJ2-5, with D perhaps being TRBD1 or TRBD2 (5 bases each). The germline V gene has CDR1 LGHNA and CDR2 YNFKEQ. Trimming stripped 8 bases from V and 3 bases from J, with 16 bases between. The CDR3 extends over 14 amino acids. The CDR3 sequence: CASSRGRGEETQYF. Written as DNA, the CDR3 is TGTGCCAGCTCGAGGGGAAGGGGAGAAGAGACCCAGTACTTC.

The chain is built from TRBV28 and TRBJ1-5, with no clear D. CDR1 is MDHEN, CDR2 SYDVKM, per germline. V lost 2 bases and J lost 0, with 11 bases in between. The CDR3 is 16 residues long. The CDR3 DNA follows: TGTGCCAGCAGTTTAAGGGCAGGAAATAGCAATCAGCCCCAGCATTTT. The encoded protein is CASSLRAGNSNQPQHF.

This clone was detected only once. This chain uses TRBV14 with TRBJ2-1, with D possibly being TRBD2 (5 bases). Germline-derived CDR1 and CDR2 are SGHDN and FVKESK. The ends were cut back, 1 base at V and 7 bases at J, with 14 bases in the middle. This CDR3 has 15 amino acids. Here the CDR3 reads CASSQGHSRGNEQFF. Here the CDR3 DNA reads TGTGCCAGCAGCCAAGGACACTCTAGAGGGAATGAGCAGTTCTTC.

In this sample, this clone turned up once. This chain links TRBV29-1 with TRBJ2-7; possible D gene TRBD1, 5 bases. Between the trimmed V and J ends, which lost 5 bases and 3 bases, there was a span of 14 bases. There are 13 residues in the CDR3. Looked up from germline, CDR1 is SQVTM and CDR2 is ANQGSEA. The CDR3 nucleotides are TGCAGCGTTAAAAGGCAGGGAAACTACGAGCAGTACTTC. Translating it yields CSVKRQGNYEQYF.

This chain links TRBV27 with TRBJ2-1; no reliable D call. The CDR3 is made up of 13 amino acids. Germline CDR1 is MNHEY and CDR2 is SMNVEV (reference sequence). V shed 3 bases and J shed 5 bases, with 8 bases lying between them. Written as DNA, the CDR3 is TGTGCCAGCAGTTTCGGCGCGAACAATGAGCAGTTCTTC. The encoded protein is CASSFGANNEQFF.

The chain joins TRBV27 to TRBJ1-2; 8 nucleotides align to TRBD1. Germline V gives CDR1 MNHEY, CDR2 SMNVEV (reference sequence). The CDR3 runs 13 residues. V was clipped by 5 bases and J by 4 bases; unmatched bases: 3. CDR3 protein: CASSPGTGYGYTF. Written as DNA, the CDR3 is TGTGCCAGCAGTCCCGGGACAGGCTATGGCTACACCTTC.